This T cell receptor beta chain derives from a study of T cells in Graves' hyperthyroidism and ophthalmopathy. Whole-study findings and limits: The model identified upcoming ophthalmopathy a median approximately six months ahead of onset. Stable hyperthyroidism was told apart from ophthalmopathy by a model built on 13 V-J features.

Amplification of TCR beta CDR3 regions used RNA as the template. First-round RT-PCR targeting the TCR CDR3 was performed with the HTBI primer set. TCRdb ran MiXCR on the multiplex PCR reads and lists one entry per CDR3 protein. The sample records hundreds of thousands of distinct CDR3 sequences, roughly 46% being singletons. Diagnosis relied on clinical symptoms, serum thyroxine and TRAb, thyroid ultrasound and orbital computed tomography. CDR1 and CDR2 (germline): SQVTM, ANQGSEA. Between the trimmed V and J ends, which lost 6 bases and 8 bases, there was a span of 17 bases. The CDR3 has 14 residues. In this sample, this clonotype turned up a few times. Its antigen is undetermined.

The chain is built from TRBV29-1 and TRBJ1-6; maybe TRBD1 (6 bases). The sample comprised peripheral blood or thyroid tissue (not recorded which). The clonotype comes from an adult man with Graves' disease, either hyperthyroidism or ophthalmopathy (not recorded which). CDR3 residues: CSVGGGRSYSPLHF. CDR3 bases: TGCAGCGTAGGGGGGGGCAGAAGTTATTCACCCCTCCACTTT.